This entry concerns a single T cell receptor (beta chain). Its antigen is currently unknown. Germline CDR1 reads MNHEY; CDR2 reads SMNVEV (reference sequence). The CDR3 is made up of 13 amino acids. J gave up 5 bases and V 6 bases, and 4 bases lay outside the gene matches. The source of the sample is a study of T cell responses to AZD1222 COVID-19 vaccine. Whole-study findings and limits: Close to half of all spike-specific TCRs reportedly target regions of the variants that are unmutated.

Using immunoSEQ multiplex PCR, the repertoire was profiled, and TCRdb retains in-frame clones only, with some absent. The sample yields tens of thousands of clones, around four fifths seen once. The V gene is TRBV27, the J gene TRBJ2-1; TRBD1 agrees at 7 bases. Here the sequenced sample was peripheral blood, taken on day 0 of AZD1222 vaccination. This clonotype was obtained from an adult in good health. In DNA, the CDR3 is TGTGCCAGCAGGATTGGGACAGACAATGAGCAGTTCTTC. Its translation: CASRIGTDNEQFF.